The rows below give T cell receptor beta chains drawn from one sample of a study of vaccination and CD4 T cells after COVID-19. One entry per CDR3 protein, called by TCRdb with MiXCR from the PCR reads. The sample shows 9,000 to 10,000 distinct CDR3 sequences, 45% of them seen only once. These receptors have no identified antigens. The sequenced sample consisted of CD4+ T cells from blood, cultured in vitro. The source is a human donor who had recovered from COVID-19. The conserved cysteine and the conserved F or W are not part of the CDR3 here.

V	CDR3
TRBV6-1	ASRLGQAEQY
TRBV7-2	ASSLSRGHTEAF
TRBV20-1	SAIDRAGEKLF
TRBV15	ATSRGSGGLTEAF
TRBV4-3	ASSQSAGRDGYT
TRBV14	ASSQDGAGETQY
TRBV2	ASRGTGMETQY
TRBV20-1	SARAPGLQNTEAF
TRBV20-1	SAKLAGGYTDTQY
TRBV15	ATSAGLNSYEQY
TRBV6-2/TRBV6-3	ASRTSLDTQY